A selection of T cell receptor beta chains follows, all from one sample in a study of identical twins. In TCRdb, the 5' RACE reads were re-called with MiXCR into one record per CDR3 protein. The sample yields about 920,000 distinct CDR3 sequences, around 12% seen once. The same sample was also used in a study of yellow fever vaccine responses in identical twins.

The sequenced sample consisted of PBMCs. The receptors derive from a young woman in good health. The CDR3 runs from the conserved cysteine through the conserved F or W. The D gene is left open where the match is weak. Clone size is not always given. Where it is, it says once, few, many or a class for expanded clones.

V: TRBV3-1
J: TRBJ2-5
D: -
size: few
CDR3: CASSHAPNSQETQYF
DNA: TGTGCCAGCAGCCATGCTCCGAACAGTCAAGAGACCCAGTACTTC

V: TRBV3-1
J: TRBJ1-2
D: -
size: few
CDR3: CASSQSPSGFSGYTF
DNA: TGTGCCAGCAGCCAATCCCCGTCAGGCTTTTCGGGCTACACCTTC

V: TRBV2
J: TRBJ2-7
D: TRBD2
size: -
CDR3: CASKRGTTQLEQYF
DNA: TGTGCCAGCAAGCGCGGGACTACGCAACTCGAGCAGTACTTC

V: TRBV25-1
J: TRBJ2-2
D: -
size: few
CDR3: CASRAGTSNTGELFF
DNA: TGTGCCAGCAGGGCCGGGACTTCCAACACCGGGGAGCTGTTTTTT

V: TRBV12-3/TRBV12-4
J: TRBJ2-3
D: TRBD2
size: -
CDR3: CASSIAGVGDTQYF
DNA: TGTGCCAGCAGTATAGCGGGAGTGGGAGATACGCAGTATTTT

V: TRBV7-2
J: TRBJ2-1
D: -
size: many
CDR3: CASSDSGGSYNEQFF
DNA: TGTGCCAGCAGCGATAGTGGGGGCTCCTACAATGAGCAGTTCTTC

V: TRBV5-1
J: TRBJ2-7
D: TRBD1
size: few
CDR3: CASSVSGQGFTYEQYF
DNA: TGCGCCAGCAGCGTATCGGGACAGGGGTTCACCTACGAGCAGTACTTC

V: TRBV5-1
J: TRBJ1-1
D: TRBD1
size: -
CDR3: CASSRDRVEIDEAFF
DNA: TGCGCCAGCAGCCGGGACAGGGTCGAGATAGACGAAGCTTTCTTT

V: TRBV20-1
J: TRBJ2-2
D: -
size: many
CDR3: CSASLPDTGELFF
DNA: TGCAGTGCTAGCCTGCCTGACACCGGGGAGCTGTTTTTT

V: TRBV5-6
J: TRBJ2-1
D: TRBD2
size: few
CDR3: CASSWTSGGTYNEQFF
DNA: TGTGCCAGCAGTTGGACTAGCGGGGGGACTTACAATGAGCAGTTCTTC

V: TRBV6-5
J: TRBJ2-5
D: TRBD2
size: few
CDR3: CASSNPGTSDETQYF
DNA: TGTGCCAGCAGTAACCCCGGGACTAGCGACGAGACCCAGTACTTC

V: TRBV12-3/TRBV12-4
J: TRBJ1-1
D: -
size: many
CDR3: CASSLATEAFF
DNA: TGTGCCAGCAGCTTAGCCACTGAAGCTTTCTTT

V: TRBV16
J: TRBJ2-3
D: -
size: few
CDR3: CASSQLKFFTDTQYF
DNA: TGTGCCAGCAGCCAATTGAAGTTTTTCACAGATACGCAGTATTTT

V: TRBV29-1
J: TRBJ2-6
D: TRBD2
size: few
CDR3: CSVGREGPGANVLTF
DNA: TGCAGCGTTGGCAGGGAGGGACCTGGGGCCAACGTCCTGACTTTC

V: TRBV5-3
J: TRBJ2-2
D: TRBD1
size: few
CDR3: CASRFRDRGLPNTGELFF
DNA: TGTGCCAGTCGCTTCCGGGACAGGGGGCTTCCGAACACCGGGGAGCTGTTTTTT

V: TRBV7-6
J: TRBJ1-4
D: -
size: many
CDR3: CASSLAAVNEKLFF
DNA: TGTGCCAGCAGCTTAGCAGCCGTAAATGAAAAACTGTTTTTT

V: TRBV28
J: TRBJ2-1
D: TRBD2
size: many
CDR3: CASSPSGGESYNEQFF
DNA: TGTGCCAGCAGCCCCAGCGGGGGAGAATCCTACAATGAGCAGTTCTTC

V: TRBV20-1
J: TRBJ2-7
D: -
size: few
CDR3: CSATRVSSYEQYF
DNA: TGCAGTGCTACTAGAGTTAGCTCCTACGAGCAGTACTTC

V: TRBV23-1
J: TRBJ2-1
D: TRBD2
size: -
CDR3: CASNKVRGSQDEQFF
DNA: TGCGCCAGCAACAAGGTTCGCGGGAGTCAGGATGAGCAGTTCTTC

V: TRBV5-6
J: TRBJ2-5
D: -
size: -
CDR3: CASSLGWEETQYF
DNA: TGTGCCAGCAGCTTGGGGTGGGAAGAGACCCAGTACTTC

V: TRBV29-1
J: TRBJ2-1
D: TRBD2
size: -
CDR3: CSVRTSGMFVF
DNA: TGCAGCGTTCGGACTAGCGGAATGTTTGTCTTC

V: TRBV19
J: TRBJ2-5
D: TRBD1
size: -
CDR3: CASSIDRGRQETQYF
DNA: TGTGCCAGTAGCATCGACAGGGGGAGACAAGAGACCCAGTACTTC

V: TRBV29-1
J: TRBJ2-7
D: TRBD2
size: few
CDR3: CSVEDRASGRAFYEQYF
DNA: TGCAGCGTTGAAGACCGTGCTAGCGGGAGGGCCTTCTACGAGCAGTACTTC

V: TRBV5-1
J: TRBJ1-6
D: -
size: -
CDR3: CASRRAENSPLHF
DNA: TGCGCCAGTCGAAGGGCGGAGAATTCACCCCTCCACTTT

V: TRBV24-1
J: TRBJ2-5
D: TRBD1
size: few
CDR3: CATSDTGVYETQYF
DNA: TGTGCCACCAGTGATACAGGGGTTTACGAGACCCAGTACTTC

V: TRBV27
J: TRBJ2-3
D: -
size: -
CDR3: CASSPDRPRDTQYF
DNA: TGTGCCAGCAGTCCGGACCGTCCTCGAGATACGCAGTATTTT

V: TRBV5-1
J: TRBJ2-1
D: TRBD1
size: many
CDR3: CASSSTGGNEQFF
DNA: TGTGCCAGCAGCTCGACAGGGGGGAATGAGCAGTTCTTC

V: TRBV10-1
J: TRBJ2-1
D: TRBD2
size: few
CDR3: CASSASTSGSDRSYNEQFF
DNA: TGCGCCAGCAGTGCCTCTACTAGCGGGAGTGATCGGTCCTACAATGAGCAGTTCTTC

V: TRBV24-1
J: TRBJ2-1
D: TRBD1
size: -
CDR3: CATSDYRDRGNFEQFF
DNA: TGTGCCACCAGTGATTACCGGGACAGGGGAAATTTTGAGCAGTTCTTC

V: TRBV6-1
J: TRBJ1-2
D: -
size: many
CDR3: CASSVLYGYTF
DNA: TGTGCCAGCAGTGTCCTTTATGGCTACACCTTC

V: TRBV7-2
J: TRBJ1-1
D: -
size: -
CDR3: CASSLPWRRLRWTEAFF
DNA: TGTGCCAGCAGCCTCCCTTGGCGGCGCCTCAGATGGACTGAAGCTTTCTTT

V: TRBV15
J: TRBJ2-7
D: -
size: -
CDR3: CATSAMRTGSYEQYF
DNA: TGTGCCACCAGCGCAATGCGAACAGGCTCCTACGAGCAGTACTTC

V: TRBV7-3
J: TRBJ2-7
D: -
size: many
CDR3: CASSLGGGSTYEQYF
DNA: TGTGCCAGCAGCTTAGGGGGGGGCTCAACCTACGAGCAGTACTTC

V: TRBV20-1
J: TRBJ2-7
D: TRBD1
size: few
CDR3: CSARDGTGVNEQYF
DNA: TGCAGTGCTAGAGATGGGACAGGGGTCAACGAGCAGTACTTC

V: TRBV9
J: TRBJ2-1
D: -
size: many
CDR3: CASSVDGNEQFF
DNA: TGTGCCAGCAGCGTAGACGGCAATGAGCAGTTCTTC

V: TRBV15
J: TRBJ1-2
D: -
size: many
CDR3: CATSRAGYYGYTF
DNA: TGTGCCACCAGCAGGGCAGGTTACTATGGCTACACCTTC

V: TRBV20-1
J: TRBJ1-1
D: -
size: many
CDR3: CSASTDSPPEAFF
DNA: TGCAGTGCTAGCACGGACAGCCCCCCTGAAGCTTTCTTT

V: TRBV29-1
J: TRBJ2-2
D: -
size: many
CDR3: CSVVGTGELFF
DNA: TGCAGCGTTGTCGGCACCGGGGAGCTGTTTTTT

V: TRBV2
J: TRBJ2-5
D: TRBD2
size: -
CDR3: CASTGTGGRQETQYF
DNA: TGTGCCAGCACAGGAACGGGGGGGCGCCAAGAGACCCAGTACTTC

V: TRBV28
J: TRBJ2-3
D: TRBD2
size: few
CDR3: CASSITTSGGVSDTQYF
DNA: TGTGCCAGCAGCATTACAACTAGCGGGGGGGTTTCAGATACGCAGTATTTT

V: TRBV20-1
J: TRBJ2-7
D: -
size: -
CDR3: CSVRTLGYEQYF
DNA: TGCAGTGTCAGGACCCTCGGCTACGAGCAGTACTTC

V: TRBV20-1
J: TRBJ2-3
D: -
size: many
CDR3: CSASSQGRVSDTQYF
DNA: TGCAGTGCTAGTTCTCAGGGGCGCGTGTCAGATACGCAGTATTTT

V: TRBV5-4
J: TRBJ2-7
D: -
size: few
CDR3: CASSLGTGPTYEQYF
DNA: TGTGCCAGCAGCTTGGGTACAGGACCAACCTACGAGCAGTACTTC

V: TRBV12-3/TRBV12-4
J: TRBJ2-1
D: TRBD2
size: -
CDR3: CASSLRQTSGSSNEQFF
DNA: TGTGCCAGCAGTTTACGCCAGACTAGCGGGAGCAGTAATGAGCAGTTCTTC

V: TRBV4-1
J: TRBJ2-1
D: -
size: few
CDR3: CASSHSRDDEQFF
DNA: TGCGCCAGCAGCCACTCCAGGGATGATGAGCAGTTCTTC

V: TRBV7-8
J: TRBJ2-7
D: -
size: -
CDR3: CASTLRDMTYEQYF
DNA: TGTGCCAGCACCCTCCGGGACATGACCTACGAGCAGTACTTC